The 7 T cell receptor beta chains in this list originate from one sample, sequenced in a study of fetal regulatory T cell absence and autoimmunity. The table came from immunoSEQ multiplex PCR; TCRdb's copy has only in-frame clones and leaves some out. This table holds approximately 46,000 clones, approximately 83% found once. The source material was cord blood. The receptors were sampled from a newborn boy with IPEX syndrome.

The genes are TRBV6-1 and TRBJ2-1; D may correspond to TRBD1 or TRBD2 (6 bases each). Germline lookup yields CDR1 MNHNS and CDR2 SASEGT. V was cut by 6 bases and J by 4 bases, with 10 bases left in between. The CDR3 has 13 amino acids. The CDR3, as DNA: TGTGCCAGCAGAACGGGGGCATACAATGAGCAGTTCTTC. Encoded protein: CASRTGAYNEQFF.

CDR3 bases: TGTGCCGCGGGGGACACTGAAGCTTTCTTT. Residues: CAAGDTEAFF. This chain joins TRBV7-9 and TRBJ1-1; D is possibly TRBD1 (5 bases). CDR1 is SEHNR and CDR2 is FQNEAQ in the germline V gene (reference sequence). The CDR3 has 10 amino acids. The V end lost 11 bases, the J end lost 3 bases, and 7 bases lay between the germline ends.

This clone appeared a single time. The V call is TRBV11-2, the J call TRBJ2-4; D may match TRBD1 or TRBD2 (5 bases each). Germline CDR1 and CDR2: SGHAT and FQNNGV. Trimming took off 2 bases at V and 0 bases at J, with 17 bases between the two ends. The CDR3 totals 18 residues. For the CDR3, the DNA is TGTGCCAGCAGCTTATTAGACGGGGACCCACTAGCCAAAAACATTCAGTACTTC. This translates into CASSLLDGDPLAKNIQYF.

This chain connects TRBV10-3 to TRBJ2-2; TRBD2 matches 7 bases. V gave up 2 bases and J gave up 0 bases; unmatched junction bases: 0. This CDR3 is 15 amino acids long. Germline V gene data show CDR1 as ENHRY and CDR2 as SYGVKD. The CDR3 sequence: CAISEGLANTGELFF. As DNA, the CDR3 is TGTGCCATCAGTGAGGGACTAGCGAACACCGGGGAGCTGTTTTTT.

This clone was recorded a few times. CDR3 in DNA: TGCAGTGCTAGAGGGGGCTATGGCTACACCTTC. This translates into CSARGGYGYTF. This chain links TRBV20-1 with TRBJ1-2; unclear D gene. The V gene lost 1 base and the J gene lost 4 bases, with 4 bases spanning the gap. This CDR3 is built from 11 residues. The germline V gene has CDR1 DFQATT and CDR2 SNEGSKA (reference sequence).

The V gene is TRBV29-1, the J gene TRBJ2-1; D is undetermined. The CDR3 is 14 amino acids. Germline-derived CDR1 and CDR2 are SQVTM and ANQGSEA. Trimming pared 1 base from V and 0 bases from J, leaving 7 bases between. The CDR3 coding sequence is TGCAGCGTTGAAGGCACCCTCTCCTACAATGAGCAGTTCTTC. Residues: CSVEGTLSYNEQFF.

The chain has TRBV5-4 and TRBJ2-5, with D perhaps assigned TRBD1 or TRBD2 (5 bases each). Germline V CDR1 and CDR2: SGHNT, YYREEE (reference sequence). The CDR3 covers 14 residues. Trimming took 7 bases from V and 3 from J, leaving 16 bases between them. CDR3: CASRRDPGEETQYF. The CDR3 DNA reads as TGTGCCAGCCGACGGGACCCCGGGGAAGAGACCCAGTACTTC.